The T cell receptor (beta chain) described here comes from a study of cytomegalovirus exposure and HLA in healthy donors. General study results and limits: Reports indicated that the classifier achieved high specificity and sensitivity in diagnosing cytomegalovirus status. The study designated 164 TCR beta chains cytomegalovirus-associated. Most TCR sequences were rare, but some public TCRs occurred in many donors.

Comment on this clone: Its antigen remains unknown.

Primers: 60 Vbeta forward and 13 Jbeta reverse. Libraries were prepared by immunoSEQ multiplex PCR; TCRdb keeps only in-frame clonotypes and omits some of them. The sample shows 95,000 to 150,000 clones, more than 65% of them seen only once. Germline-derived CDR1 and CDR2 are MDHEN and SYDVKM. Losses at the gene ends were 5 bases for V and 7 bases for J; bases not matched to a gene: 10. This CDR3 region has 15 residues. The rearrangement links TRBV28 to TRBJ1-4; 7 nucleotides align to TRBD1. Source material: PBMCs. The sequence was collected from a human donor in good health. DNA of the CDR3: TGTGCCAGCAGTGTCACAGGGGTATCGGGTGAAAAACTGTTTTTT. It translates to CASSVTGVSGEKLFF. Full variable domain (remainder filled in from reference TRBV28 and TRBJ1-4): DVKVTQSSRYLVKRTGEKVFLECVQDMDHENMFWYRQDPGLGLRLIYFSYDVKMKEKGDIPEGYSVSREKKERFSLILESASTNQTSMYLCASSVTGVSGEKLFFGSGTQLSVL.